The next 5 T cell receptor beta chains were all read from a single sample in a study of T cell repertoires in cytomegalovirus infection. No cognate antigen is known for these TCRs. Each CDR3 protein gets one entry after TCRdb re-called the reads with MiXCR. This repertoire shows hundreds of thousands of distinct CDR3 sequences, approximately 29% found once; its top ten account for around 12%. The specimen comprised cultured CD8+ T cells from PBMCs, sampled from culture after CMV antigen stimulation. All receptors derive from a human donor in good health (CMV status not recorded). Some clones in this sample may be carry-over from other donors' samples.

This clonotype was counted only a few times. The CDR3 coding sequence is TGTGCCAGCAGCTTGGTTTCATCGAGCGAAATAAAAAACATTCAGTACTTC. Its protein is CASSLVSSSEIKNIQYF. The chain is built from TRBV5-4 and TRBJ2-4; D is uncertain. Trimming left V 0 bases short and J 4 bases short, with 17 bases between. This CDR3 is built from 17 residues. Germline V gene data show CDR1 as SGHNT and CDR2 as YYREEE (reference sequence).

The chain employs TRBV5-1 and TRBJ1-1; TRBD1 might be the D (5 bases). Germline V gene data show CDR1 as SGHRS and CDR2 as YFSETQ. With 0 bases removed from V and 4 bases from J, the gap between germline ends came to 13 bases. This CDR3 is 15 amino acids long. The CDR3 loop is CASSLVAGGATEAFF. CDR3 DNA: TGCGCCAGCAGCTTGGTTGCCGGCGGGGCCACTGAAGCTTTCTTT.

The rearrangement joins TRBV14 to TRBJ2-3; D might be TRBD2 (7 bases). The CDR3 length is 19 residues. CDR1 and CDR2 from the germline V gene are SGHDN and FVKESK. V was trimmed by 0 bases and J by 2 bases, leaving 21 bases between them. CDR3 residues: CASSQEWSGGLLDTDTQYF. The CDR3 region has the DNA TGTGCCAGCAGCCAAGAATGGTCGGGGGGCCTTTTGGACACAGATACGCAGTATTTT. The whole variable domain, remainder taken from reference TRBV14 and TRBJ2-3, is EAGVTQFPSHSVIEKGQTVTLRCDPISGHDNLYWYRRVMGKEIKFLLHFVKESKQDESGMPNNRFLAERTGGTYSTLKVQPAELEDSGVYFCASSQEWSGGLLDTDTQYFGPGTRLTVL.

V gene TRBV24-1 combines with J gene TRBJ1-2; no definite D call. The CDR3 loop spans 13 amino acids. The V end was cut by 3 bases, the J end by 7 bases, with 11 bases between. CDR1 and CDR2 from the germline V gene are KGHDR and SFDVKD. The chain's CDR3 is CATSDGRFSGYTF. The CDR3 DNA reads as TGTGCCACCAGTGATGGCAGGTTCTCTGGCTACACCTTC.

The chain couples TRBV7-9 to TRBJ2-7; 7 nucleotides line up with TRBD1. The germline V gene has CDR1 SEHNR and CDR2 FQNEAQ (reference sequence). The CDR3 covers 16 residues. Unmatched junction bases numbered 15, after V lost 5 bases and J lost 5 bases. CDR3 bases: TGTGCCAGCAGCCTTCAACCGCCGGACAGGCAGGACGAGCAGTACTTC. Its translation is CASSLQPPDRQDEQYF.